This T cell receptor (beta chain) was found in a study of blood T cells in healthy people across ages. Whole-study findings and limits: A greater number of naive CD4+ cells and higher diversity distinguished long-lived donors from aged donors. The lack of PBMC sorting stopped any conclusive naive versus antigen-experienced comparison.

The use of a sample-barcoded 5' primer and a J-beta primer mix characterized a second PCR of roughly 7 to 11 cycles. Each CDR3 protein gets one entry after TCRdb re-called the 5' RACE reads with MiXCR. The sample has 800,000 to 1,300,000 distinct CDR3 sequences; approximately 26% are singletons. Germline V gives CDR1 DFQATT, CDR2 SNEGSKA (reference sequence). The length of the CDR3 is 15 residues. This clonotype turned up a few times. Its matching antigen is unknown. These data also featured in a second study, about T cells of mothers and their children. That investigation notes: Unrelated mother-child pairs always had slightly, but never significantly, lower normalized overlap than related pairs.

The sequencing sample was made of blood. The receptor was isolated from a girl aged 2 to 10 in good health. This sequence joins TRBV20-1 and TRBJ2-5; 14 nucleotides line up with TRBD2. The J call is in doubt because the DNA end fits TRBJ2-7 better. The CDR3 loop is CSATRMGLAGDEQYF. The CDR3 region has the DNA TGCAGTGCTACCCGTATGGGACTAGCGGGAGACGAGCAGTACTTC.